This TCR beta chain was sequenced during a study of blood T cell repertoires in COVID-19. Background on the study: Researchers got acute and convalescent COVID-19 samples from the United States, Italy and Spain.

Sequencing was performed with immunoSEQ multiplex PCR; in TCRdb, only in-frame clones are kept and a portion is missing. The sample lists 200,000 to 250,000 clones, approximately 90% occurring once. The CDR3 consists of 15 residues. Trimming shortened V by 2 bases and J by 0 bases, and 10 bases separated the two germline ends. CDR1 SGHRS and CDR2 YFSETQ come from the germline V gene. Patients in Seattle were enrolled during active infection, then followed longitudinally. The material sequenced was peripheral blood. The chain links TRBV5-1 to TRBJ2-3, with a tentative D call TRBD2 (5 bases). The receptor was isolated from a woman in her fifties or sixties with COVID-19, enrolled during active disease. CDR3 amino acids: CASSLGLQSTDTQYF. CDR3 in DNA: TGCGCCAGCAGCTTAGGACTCCAGAGCACAGATACGCAGTATTTT. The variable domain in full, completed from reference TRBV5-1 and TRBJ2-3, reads KAGVTQTPRYLIKTRGQQVTLSCSPISGHRSVSWYQQTPGQGLQFLFEYFSETQRNKGNFPGRFSGRQFSNSRSEMNVSTLELGDSALYLCASSLGLQSTDTQYFGPGTRLTVL.